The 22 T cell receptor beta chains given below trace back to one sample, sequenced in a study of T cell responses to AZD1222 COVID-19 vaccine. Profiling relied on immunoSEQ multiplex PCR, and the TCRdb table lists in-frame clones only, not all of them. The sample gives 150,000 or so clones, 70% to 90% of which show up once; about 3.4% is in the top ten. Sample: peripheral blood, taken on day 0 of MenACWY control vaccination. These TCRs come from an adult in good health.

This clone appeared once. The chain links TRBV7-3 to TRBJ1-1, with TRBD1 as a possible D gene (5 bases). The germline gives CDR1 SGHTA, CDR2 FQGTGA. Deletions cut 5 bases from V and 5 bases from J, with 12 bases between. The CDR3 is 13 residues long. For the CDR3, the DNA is TGTGCCAGCAGCGAGGGGTTGAGGACTGAAGCTTTCTTT. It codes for CASSEGLRTEAFF.

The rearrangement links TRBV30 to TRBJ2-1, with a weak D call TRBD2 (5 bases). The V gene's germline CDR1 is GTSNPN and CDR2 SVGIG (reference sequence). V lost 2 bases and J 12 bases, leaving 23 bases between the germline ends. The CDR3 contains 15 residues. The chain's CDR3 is CAWSRGVTPNEWQFF. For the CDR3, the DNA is TGTGCCTGGAGTCGGGGTGTGACGCCCAATGAGTGGCAGTTCTTC.

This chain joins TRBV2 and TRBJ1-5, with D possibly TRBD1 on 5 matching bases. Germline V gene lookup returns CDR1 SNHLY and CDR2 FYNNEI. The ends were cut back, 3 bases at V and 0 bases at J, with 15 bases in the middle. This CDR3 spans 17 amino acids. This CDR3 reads CASSDLGLTSSNQPQHF. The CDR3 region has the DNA TGTGCCAGCAGTGACTTGGGGCTTACAAGTAGCAATCAGCCCCAGCATTTT.

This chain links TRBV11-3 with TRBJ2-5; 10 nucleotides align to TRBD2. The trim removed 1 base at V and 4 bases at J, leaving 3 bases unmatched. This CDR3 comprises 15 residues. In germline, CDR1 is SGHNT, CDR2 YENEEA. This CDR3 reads CASSLVSSGGETQYF. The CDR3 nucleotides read TGTGCCAGCAGCTTAGTGTCTAGCGGGGGAGAGACCCAGTACTTC.

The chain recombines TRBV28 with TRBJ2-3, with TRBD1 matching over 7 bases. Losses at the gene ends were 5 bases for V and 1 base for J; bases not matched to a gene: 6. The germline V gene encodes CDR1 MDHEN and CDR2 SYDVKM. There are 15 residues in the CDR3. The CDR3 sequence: CASSAGGAGTDTQYF. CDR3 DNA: TGTGCCAGCAGTGCAGGGGGTGCGGGCACAGATACGCAGTATTTT.

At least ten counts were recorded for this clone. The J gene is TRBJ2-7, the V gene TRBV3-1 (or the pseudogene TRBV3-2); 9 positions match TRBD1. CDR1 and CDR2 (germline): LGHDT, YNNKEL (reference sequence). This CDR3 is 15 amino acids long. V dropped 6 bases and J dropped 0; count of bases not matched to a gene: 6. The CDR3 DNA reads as TGTGCCAGCAGTGGAGAGGACAGGGGCTCCTACGAGCAGTACTTC. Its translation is CASSGEDRGSYEQYF.

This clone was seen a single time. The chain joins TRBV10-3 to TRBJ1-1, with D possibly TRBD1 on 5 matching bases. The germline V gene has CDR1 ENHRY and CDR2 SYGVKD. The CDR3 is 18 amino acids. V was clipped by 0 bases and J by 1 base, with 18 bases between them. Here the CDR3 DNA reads TGTGCCATCAGTGAGTCGGAGAGAGGAGGGGTGAGGAACACTGAAGCTTTCTTT. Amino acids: CAISESERGGVRNTEAFF.

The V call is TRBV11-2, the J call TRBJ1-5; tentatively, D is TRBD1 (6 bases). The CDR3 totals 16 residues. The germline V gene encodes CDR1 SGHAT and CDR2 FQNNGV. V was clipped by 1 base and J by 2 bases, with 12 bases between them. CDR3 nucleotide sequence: TGTGCCAGCAGCTTAGTAGGGAACAGGGGCAATCAGCCCCAGCATTTT. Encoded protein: CASSLVGNRGNQPQHF.

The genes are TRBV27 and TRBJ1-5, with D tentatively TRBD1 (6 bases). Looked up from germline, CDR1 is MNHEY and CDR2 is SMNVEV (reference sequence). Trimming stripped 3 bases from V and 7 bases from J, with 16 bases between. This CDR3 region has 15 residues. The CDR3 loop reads CASSFYREEFQPQHF. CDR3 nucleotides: TGTGCCAGCAGTTTCTACAGGGAAGAATTCCAGCCCCAGCATTTT.

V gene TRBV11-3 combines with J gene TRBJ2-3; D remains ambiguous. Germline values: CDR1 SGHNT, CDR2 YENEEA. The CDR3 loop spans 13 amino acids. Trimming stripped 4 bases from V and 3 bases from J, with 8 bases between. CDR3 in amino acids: CASSSRLTDTQYF. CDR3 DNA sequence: TGTGCCAGCAGCTCCAGACTTACAGATACGCAGTATTTT.

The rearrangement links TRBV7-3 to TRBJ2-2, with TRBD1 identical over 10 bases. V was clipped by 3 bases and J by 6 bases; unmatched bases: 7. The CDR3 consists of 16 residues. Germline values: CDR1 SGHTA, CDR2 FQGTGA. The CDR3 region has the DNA TGTGCCAGCAGCTTCAGACAGGGGGCGACGGCCGGGGAGCTGTTTTTT. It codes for CASSFRQGATAGELFF.

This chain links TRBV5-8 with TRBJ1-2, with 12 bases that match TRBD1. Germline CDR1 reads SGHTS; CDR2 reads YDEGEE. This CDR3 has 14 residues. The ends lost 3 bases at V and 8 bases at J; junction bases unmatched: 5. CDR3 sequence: CASSSRDRGLGYTF. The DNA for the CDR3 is TGTGCCAGCAGCTCCCGGGACAGGGGGCTCGGCTACACCTTC.

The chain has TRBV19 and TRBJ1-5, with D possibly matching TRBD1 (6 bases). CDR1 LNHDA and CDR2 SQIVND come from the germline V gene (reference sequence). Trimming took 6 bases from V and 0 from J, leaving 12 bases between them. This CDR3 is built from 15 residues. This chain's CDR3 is CASRTQGHSNQPQHF. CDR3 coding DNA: TGTGCCAGTAGGACGCAGGGACATAGCAATCAGCCCCAGCATTTT.

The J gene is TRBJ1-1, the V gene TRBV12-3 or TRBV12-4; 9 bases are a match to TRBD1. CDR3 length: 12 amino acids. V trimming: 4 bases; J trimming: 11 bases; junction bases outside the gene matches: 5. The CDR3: CASSYRGTGAFF. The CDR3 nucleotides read TGTGCCAGCAGTTACAGGGGGACAGGGGCTTTCTTT.

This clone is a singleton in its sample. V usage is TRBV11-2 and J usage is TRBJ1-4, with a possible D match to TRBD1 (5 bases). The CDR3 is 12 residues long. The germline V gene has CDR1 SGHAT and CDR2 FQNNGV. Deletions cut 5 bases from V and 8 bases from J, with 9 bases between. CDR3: CASSQRGEKLFF. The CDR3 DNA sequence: TGTGCCAGCAGCCAACGGGGCGAAAAACTGTTTTTT.

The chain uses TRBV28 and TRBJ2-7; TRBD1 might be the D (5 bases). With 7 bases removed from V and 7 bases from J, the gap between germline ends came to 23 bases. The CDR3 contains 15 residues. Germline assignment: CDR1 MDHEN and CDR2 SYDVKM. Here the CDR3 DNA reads TGTGCCAGCACCACCCCCGCAGGGCCCACCTTAGAGCAGTACTTC. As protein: CASTTPAGPTLEQYF.

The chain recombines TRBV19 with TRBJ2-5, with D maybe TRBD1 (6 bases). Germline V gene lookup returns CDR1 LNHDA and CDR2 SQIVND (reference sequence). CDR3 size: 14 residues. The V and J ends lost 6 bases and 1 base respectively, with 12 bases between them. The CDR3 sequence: CASSPTGIQETQYF. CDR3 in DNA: TGTGCCAGTAGCCCTACAGGGATCCAAGAGACCCAGTACTTC.

The CDR3 here is CASGNRNNEQFF. CDR3 bases: TGTGCCAGCGGGAACCGGAACAATGAGCAGTTCTTC. V is TRBV7-3 and J is TRBJ2-1; D remains ambiguous. Germline lookup yields CDR1 SGHTA and CDR2 FQGTGA. The length of the CDR3 is 12 residues. Trimming took off 8 bases at V and 5 bases at J, with 10 bases between the two ends.

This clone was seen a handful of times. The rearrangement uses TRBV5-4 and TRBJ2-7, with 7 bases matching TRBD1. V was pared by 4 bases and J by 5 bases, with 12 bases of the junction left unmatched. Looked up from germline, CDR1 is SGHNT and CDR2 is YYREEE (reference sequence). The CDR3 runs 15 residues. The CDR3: CASSARDSSLDEQYF. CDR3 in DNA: TGTGCCAGCAGCGCCCGGGACAGCTCCCTTGACGAGCAGTACTTC. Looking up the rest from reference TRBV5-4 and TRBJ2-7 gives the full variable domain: ETGVTQSPTHLIKTRGQQVTLRCSSQSGHNTVSWYQQALGQGPQFIFQYYREEENGRGNFPPRFSGLQFPNYSSELNVNALELDDSALYLCASSARDSSLDEQYFGPGTRLTVT.

CDR3 sequence: CASRTGADTQYF. CDR3 in DNA: TGTGCCAGCAGGACAGGGGCCGATACGCAGTATTTT. The chain couples TRBV2 to TRBJ2-3; 8 nucleotides agree with TRBD1. Germline-derived CDR1 and CDR2 are SNHLY and FYNNEI. CDR3 length: 12 residues. Trimming took 6 bases from V and 6 from J; bases not matched to a gene: 2.

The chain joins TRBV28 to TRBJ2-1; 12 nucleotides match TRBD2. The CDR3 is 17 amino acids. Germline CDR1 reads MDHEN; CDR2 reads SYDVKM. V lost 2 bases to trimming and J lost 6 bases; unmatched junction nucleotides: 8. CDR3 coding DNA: TGTGCCAGCAGTTTACTAGCGGGAGGGGGAGTTGGCAATGAGCAGTTCTTC. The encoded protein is CASSLLAGGGVGNEQFF.

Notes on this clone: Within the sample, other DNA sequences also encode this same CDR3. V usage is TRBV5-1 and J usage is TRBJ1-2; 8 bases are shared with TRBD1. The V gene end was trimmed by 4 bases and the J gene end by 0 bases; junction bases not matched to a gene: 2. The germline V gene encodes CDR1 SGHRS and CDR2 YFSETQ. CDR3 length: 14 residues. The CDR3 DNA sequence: TGCGCCAGCAGCCCGGGACAGGCTAACTATGGCTACACCTTC. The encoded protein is CASSPGQANYGYTF.